This passage covers 32 T cell receptor beta chains from one sample sequenced in a study of response to subunit inactivated influenza vaccine. TCRdb recomputed calls from the RT-PCR reads with MiXCR, one row per CDR3 protein. The sample consists of 500,000 to 600,000 distinct CDR3 sequences, roughly 10% of them appearing once. The sequencing here drew on PBMCs from blood, taken on the day of vaccination. The receptors were sampled from a man aged 50-60 years who received an inactivated influenza vaccine.

The rearrangement uses TRBV20-1 and TRBJ2-1, with unresolved D. CDR1 and CDR2 (germline): DFQATT, SNEGSKA (reference sequence). V shed 0 bases and J shed 10 bases, with 7 bases lying between them. The CDR3 is 11 amino acids. This chain's CDR3 is CSARELGEQFF. The CDR3 nucleotides are TGCAGTGCTAGAGAGTTAGGGGAGCAGTTCTTC.

This clonotype came up a few times. This chain joins TRBV6-1 and TRBJ1-3; 10 bases align to TRBD1. Germline values: CDR1 MNHNS, CDR2 SASEGT. The CDR3 runs to 15 residues. The V and J ends lost 4 bases and 2 bases, in that order; junction bases with no gene match: 2. The CDR3 DNA follows: TGTGCCAGCAGTGGACAGGGGGCAGCTGGAAACACCATATATTTT. It codes for CASSGQGAAGNTIYF.

This clonotype was found many times. This rearrangement joins TRBV12-3 or TRBV12-4 to TRBJ2-1, with D maybe TRBD2 (5 bases). Trimming stripped 1 base from V and 6 bases from J, with 19 bases between. The CDR3 runs 17 residues. This chain's CDR3 is CASSLGAGGRGFNEQFF. The CDR3 DNA is TGTGCCAGCAGTTTAGGGGCAGGAGGCCGGGGTTTCAATGAGCAGTTCTTC.

This clonotype was observed a handful of times. The CDR3 region is CASSLGQRGSPHTF. The CDR3 bases are TGTGCCAGCAGCTTGGGACAGCGAGGTTCTCCCCACACCTTC. The J gene is TRBJ1-2, the V gene TRBV7-2, with TRBD1 identical over 7 bases. CDR1 SGHTA and CDR2 FQGNSA come from the germline V gene. The CDR3 has 14 residues. V trimming: 3 bases; J trimming: 12 bases; junction bases outside the gene matches: 13.

The chain links TRBV5-1 to TRBJ2-5; tentatively, D is TRBD1 (6 bases). This CDR3 comprises 12 residues. Germline V gene data show CDR1 as SGHRS and CDR2 as YFSETQ. V dropped 8 bases and J dropped 0 bases, with 8 bases sitting between them. The CDR3 DNA follows: TGCGCCAGTCGGACAGACCAAGAGACCCAGTACTTC. Its translation is CASRTDQETQYF.

In this sample, this clonotype turned up many times. The chain uses TRBV7-2 and TRBJ2-7; 11 bases align to TRBD2. The junction had 3 bases not matched to a gene; V was cut back by 2 bases and J by 3 bases. CDR1 and CDR2 (germline): SGHTA, FQGNSA. The CDR3 spans 15 residues. CDR3 amino acids: CASSLRLAGGYEQYF. In nucleotides, the CDR3 is TGTGCCAGCAGCTTAAGGCTAGCGGGAGGCTACGAGCAGTACTTC. The variable domain in full, completed from reference TRBV7-2 and TRBJ2-7, reads GAGVSQSPSNKVTEKGKDVELRCDPISGHTALYWYRQSLGQGLEFLIYFQGNSAPDKSGLPSDRFSAERTGGSVSTLTIQRTQQEDSAVYLCASSLRLAGGYEQYFGPGTRLTVT.

The CDR3 nucleotides are TGTGCCAGCAGCCAAGGATGGACAGGGTCCTACGAGCAGTACTTC. Encoded protein: CASSQGWTGSYEQYF. The chain is built from TRBV14 and TRBJ2-7; 8 bases agree with TRBD1. This CDR3 has 15 residues. After removal of 1 base from V and 1 base from J, the junction contained 3 bases not matched to a gene. Per germline, CDR1 SGHDN and CDR2 FVKESK.

The sample holds a few counts of this clonotype. The rearrangement uses TRBV6-2 or TRBV6-3 and TRBJ2-1; unclear D gene. Germline CDR1 reads MNHEY; CDR2 reads SVGEGT. The CDR3 runs 13 residues. V lost 7 bases to trimming and J lost 4 bases, with 11 bases between them. The DNA of the CDR3 is TGTGCCAGCAACCCCCCGGTATACAATGAGCAGTTCTTC. Translated: CASNPPVYNEQFF.

Only a few counts were recorded for this clonotype. This chain links TRBV11-2 with TRBJ2-4, with D tentatively TRBD1 or TRBD2 (6 bases each). V shed 1 base and J shed 8 bases, with 9 bases lying between them. This CDR3 comprises 13 residues. Germline V gives CDR1 SGHAT, CDR2 FQNNGV. The CDR3 reads CASSLAGAYIQYF. The CDR3 coding sequence is TGTGCCAGCAGCTTAGCGGGGGCGTACATTCAGTACTTC.

This clonotype came up a few times. V and J are TRBV28 and TRBJ1-1; D not resolved. The CDR3 length is 14 residues. CDR1 and CDR2 (germline): MDHEN, SYDVKM. Trimming removed 6 bases from V and 1 base from J, with 12 bases in between. CDR3 sequence reads: CASRYTTENTEAFF. The CDR3 DNA reads TGTGCCAGCAGATACACTACAGAGAACACTGAAGCTTTCTTT.

The V gene is TRBV30, the J gene TRBJ2-5; the match to TRBD2 covers 10 bases. Per the germline V gene, CDR1 is GTSNPN and CDR2 is SVGIG (reference sequence). The J segment lost 1 base and the V segment lost 0 bases, leaving 5 bases of the junction unmatched. The CDR3 runs to 16 residues. As DNA, the CDR3 is TGTGCCTGGAGTGTTAGCGGGAGGATTTTCCAAGAGACCCAGTACTTC. Translation: CAWSVSGRIFQETQYF.

This clonotype came up many times. The gene calls are TRBV6-1 and TRBJ2-3, with a possible D match to TRBD1 (6 bases). Trimming stripped 8 bases from V and 5 bases from J, with 20 bases between. CDR3 length: 15 amino acids. The germline gives CDR1 MNHNS, CDR2 SASEGT. The CDR3, as DNA: TGTGCCAGCCGGTTAAGACAGGAGCAAGGAGATACGCAGTATTTT. This gives the protein CASRLRQEQGDTQYF.

The V gene is TRBV20-1, the J gene TRBJ2-5; D may be TRBD1 (6 bases). V gave up 6 bases and J gave up 1 base, with 15 bases separating them. Germline V gene lookup returns CDR1 DFQATT and CDR2 SNEGSKA (reference sequence). This CDR3 is 14 amino acids long. The CDR3 loop is CSALVGHAQETQYF. In nucleotides, the CDR3 is TGCAGTGCGCTGGTGGGACATGCCCAAGAGACCCAGTACTTC.

CDR3 region: CASSPYLAGEQFF. Here the CDR3 DNA reads TGTGCCAGCAGCCCCTATCTAGCGGGGGAGCAGTTCTTC. V usage is TRBV12-3 or TRBV12-4 and J usage is TRBJ2-1, with 9 bases fitting TRBD2. The CDR3 is made up of 13 amino acids. The J segment lost 10 bases and the V segment lost 6 bases, leaving 7 bases of the junction unmatched.

The chain employs TRBV6-2 or TRBV6-3 and TRBJ2-5; 12 bases map to TRBD2. Trimming took 2 bases from V and 9 from J; bases not matched to a gene: 10. Germline-derived CDR1 and CDR2 are MNHEY and SVGEGT. This CDR3 contains 16 residues. As DNA, the CDR3 is TGTGCCAGCAGTTACGGTGGACTAGCGGGATATGAGTCCCAGTACTTC. Amino acids: CASSYGGLAGYESQYF.

V usage is TRBV12-3 or TRBV12-4 and J usage is TRBJ2-1; 9 bases are a match to TRBD2. Unmatched junction bases numbered 14, after V lost 2 bases and J lost 9 bases. The CDR3 runs to 17 residues. The CDR3 DNA reads as TGTGCCAGCAGTTTACCGCTTTCCGGCGGGGGGGGACGTGAGCAGTTCTTC. It yields the protein CASSLPLSGGGGREQFF.

The chain uses TRBV4-2 and TRBJ2-3, with 12 nucleotides matching TRBD2. Per the germline V gene, CDR1 is LGHNA and CDR2 is YNFKEQ. The J segment lost 2 bases and the V segment lost 2 bases, leaving 2 bases of the junction unmatched. The CDR3 loop spans 16 amino acids. The CDR3 loop reads CASSQLAGGSTDTQYF. The CDR3 coding sequence is TGTGCCAGCAGCCAACTAGCGGGAGGGTCCACAGATACGCAGTATTTT.

The genes are TRBV29-1 and TRBJ2-7; 9 bases match TRBD1. The ends lost 7 bases at V and 5 bases at J; junction bases unmatched: 6. CDR3 length equals 12 residues. In germline, CDR1 is SQVTM, CDR2 ANQGSEA. CDR3 sequence reads: CSAGTGLNEQYF. DNA of the CDR3: TGCAGCGCAGGGACAGGGCTCAACGAGCAGTACTTC.

This sequence joins TRBV7-2 and TRBJ2-5; tentatively, D is TRBD2 (5 bases). The germline V and J ends were trimmed by 8 bases and 7 bases, with 14 bases remaining between them. The CDR3 totals 12 residues. The germline CDR1 and CDR2 sequences are SGHTA and FQGNSA. The CDR3 bases are TGTGCCAGCTCTCGGGAATCGGGGACCCAGTACTTC. It encodes CASSRESGTQYF.

This clonotype was seen more than once but under ten times. The rearrangement uses TRBV29-1 and TRBJ2-5; 9 bases align to TRBD1. Germline V gene data show CDR1 as SQVTM and CDR2 as ANQGSEA. Trimming took 0 bases from V and 5 from J; bases not matched to a gene: 7. The CDR3 has 15 residues. This chain's CDR3 is CSVEDRGQGSETQYF. In DNA, the CDR3 is TGCAGCGTTGAAGATCGTGGACAGGGGAGTGAGACCCAGTACTTC.

This clonotype occurred a few times. The V and J genes are TRBV7-9 and TRBJ2-1, with a weak D call TRBD2 (7 bases). There are 16 residues in the CDR3. Germline lookup yields CDR1 SEHNR and CDR2 FQNEAQ (reference sequence). V was shortened by 4 bases and J by 7 bases, with 20 bases between the two germline ends. CDR3 in DNA: TGTGCCAGCAGCTGGCTGGGGGGGGCCCACCTAAATGAGCAGTTCTTC. Translating it yields CASSWLGGAHLNEQFF.

This clonotype was observed many times. The CDR3 DNA is TGCAGTGCTAGTAATCTCCAACTAGCCAAAAACATTCAGTACTTC. Translation: CSASNLQLAKNIQYF. This chain uses TRBV20-1 with TRBJ2-4; no clear D gene. V shed 3 bases and J shed 0 bases, with 12 bases lying between them. This CDR3 region has 15 residues. Germline CDR1 DFQATT, CDR2 SNEGSKA (reference sequence).

This clonotype was counted a few times. This chain joins TRBV7-9 and TRBJ2-3, with D possibly being TRBD1 or TRBD2 (5 bases each). Germline loops: CDR1 SEHNR, CDR2 FQNEAQ (reference sequence). The CDR3 is made up of 14 amino acids. V was cut by 3 bases and J by 2 bases, with 9 bases left in between. Here the CDR3 DNA reads TGTGCCAGCAGCTTCCGGGACCCCACAGATACGCAGTATTTT. Its protein is CASSFRDPTDTQYF.

This clonotype was detected a few times. The V gene is TRBV5-5, the J gene TRBJ2-7; tentatively, D is TRBD1 (6 bases). The CDR3 has 15 amino acids. The germline CDR1 and CDR2 sequences are SGHKS and YYEKEE (reference sequence). V lost 3 bases and J lost 0, with 13 bases in between. DNA for the CDR3: TGTGCCAGCAGCTACTCCGGGACACTCTCCTACGAGCAGTACTTC. This sequence encodes CASSYSGTLSYEQYF.

The V gene is TRBV4-2, the J gene TRBJ1-1; no clear D. V lost 0 bases, J lost 0 bases, and 20 bases lay in between. Germline V gene data show CDR1 as LGHNA and CDR2 as YNFKEQ. This CDR3 has 19 residues. For the CDR3, the DNA is TGTGCCAGCAGCCAAGATCGAGAGGAGACCTATTTGATGAACACTGAAGCTTTCTTT. Its protein product is CASSQDREETYLMNTEAFF.

This sequence joins TRBV4-2 and TRBJ2-7; D may match TRBD1 or TRBD2 (5 bases each). The CDR3 sequence is 15 residues long. V lost 0 bases and J lost 2, with 11 bases in between. The germline gives CDR1 LGHNA, CDR2 YNFKEQ. This CDR3 reads CASSQERGRAYEQYF. The CDR3 DNA reads TGTGCCAGCAGCCAAGAGAGGGGCAGGGCCTACGAGCAGTACTTC.

V gene TRBV20-1 combines with J gene TRBJ2-1; D remains unclear. This CDR3 has 13 amino acids. With 3 bases removed from V and 0 bases from J, the gap between germline ends came to 6 bases. The germline V gene has CDR1 DFQATT and CDR2 SNEGSKA (reference sequence). CDR3 amino acids: CSARVPSYNEQFF. As DNA, the CDR3 is TGCAGTGCTAGGGTACCCTCCTACAATGAGCAGTTCTTC.

This clonotype was observed a few times. The rearrangement uses TRBV28 and TRBJ2-7; the match to TRBD1 covers 12 bases. The V segment lost 3 bases and the J segment 0 bases; nucleotides outside the gene matches: 3. CDR3 length equals 16 residues. Germline loops: CDR1 MDHEN, CDR2 SYDVKM. The CDR3 protein is CASSFMGQGASYEQYF. CDR3 coding DNA: TGTGCCAGCAGTTTTATGGGACAGGGGGCCTCCTACGAGCAGTACTTC.

This clonotype was recorded many times. The chain links TRBV20-1 to TRBJ2-3; D remains ambiguous. The CDR3 consists of 16 residues. The germline V gene encodes CDR1 DFQATT and CDR2 SNEGSKA (reference sequence). The V gene lost 1 base and the J gene lost 2 bases, with 16 bases spanning the gap. This CDR3 reads CSARVVLPTLTDTQYF. The CDR3 DNA reads as TGCAGTGCTAGAGTGGTACTACCAACCCTCACAGATACGCAGTATTTT.

V gene TRBV20-1 combines with J gene TRBJ2-1; TRBD2 matches at 8 bases. V lost 5 bases and J lost 0; bases outside the gene matches: 6. The CDR3 has 15 amino acids. CDR1 is DFQATT, CDR2 SNEGSKA, per germline (reference sequence). This chain's CDR3 is CSAFPSGGSYNEQFF. The CDR3, as DNA: TGCAGTGCTTTTCCAAGCGGGGGCTCCTACAATGAGCAGTTCTTC.

This chain links TRBV4-2 with TRBJ1-6; D is possibly TRBD1 (6 bases). Germline V gives CDR1 LGHNA, CDR2 YNFKEQ. Trimming took off 4 bases at V and 10 bases at J, with 17 bases between the two ends. CDR3 size: 15 residues. As DNA, the CDR3 is TGTGCCAGCAGCCGAGGACAGTCTGGCCGCTCACCCCTCCACTTT. Amino acids: CASSRGQSGRSPLHF.

V and J are TRBV5-1 and TRBJ1-2; weak D call: TRBD1 (6 bases). Trimming shortened V by 2 bases and J by 4 bases, and 15 bases separated the two germline ends. CDR3 length equals 15 residues. Per germline, CDR1 SGHRS and CDR2 YFSETQ. The CDR3 DNA follows: TGCGCCAGCAGCTTTTCTCTGGACAGCGGCTATGGCTACACCTTC. Encoded protein: CASSFSLDSGYGYTF.